These 4 T cell receptor beta chains were all obtained from the same sample, sequenced in a study of CD8 T cells in Susac syndrome. After extraction with the RNeasy kit, roughly 0.45 to 1 ug of the RNA was reverse transcribed using random hexamers. TCRdb passed the immunoSEQ multiplex PCR reads through MiXCR, listing each CDR3 protein once. Among about 64,000 distinct CDR3 sequences listed, approximately 96% were seen once. Sequenced: CD8+ T cells from PBMCs. These TCRs come from a human donor with multiple sclerosis.

This clonotype was recorded once. In DNA form, the CDR3 reads TGTGCCAGCAGCCCGAGCGGGGGACGAGAGACCCAGTACTTC. Protein product: CASSPSGGRETQYF. The chain couples TRBV5-6 to TRBJ2-5; 8 bases agree with TRBD2. Germline assignment: CDR1 SGHDT and CDR2 YYEEEE. This CDR3 has 14 residues. V shed 4 bases, J shed 4 bases, and the junction held 6 bases outside the gene matches.

This chain joins TRBV27 and TRBJ2-7, with D maybe TRBD1 (5 bases). The CDR3 has 10 residues. Looked up from germline, CDR1 is MNHEY and CDR2 is SMNVEV (reference sequence). V gave up 8 bases and J gave up 6 bases, with 8 bases separating them. Here the CDR3 reads CASGHLEQYF. As DNA, the CDR3 is TGTGCCAGCGGACATCTCGAGCAGTACTTC.

This chain joins TRBV2 and TRBJ2-1, with 9 bases that match TRBD1. In germline, CDR1 is SNHLY, CDR2 FYNNEI. The CDR3 runs to 15 residues. Trimming took 8 bases from V and 4 from J; bases not matched to a gene: 9. DNA of the CDR3: TGTGCCAGCGTAGACAGGGGGACCACTTACAATGAGCAGTTCTTC. Translation gives CASVDRGTTYNEQFF.

The genes are TRBV3-1 and TRBJ2-1; 9 bases are a match to TRBD1. Germline V gene sequence: CDR1 LGHDT, CDR2 YNNKEL (reference sequence). The CDR3 covers 15 residues. After removal of 5 bases from V and 7 bases from J, the junction contained 9 bases not matched to a gene. CDR3 nucleotides: TGTGCCAGCAGCATACGTCCCGGGACAGGGAATGAGCAGTTCTTC. This sequence encodes CASSIRPGTGNEQFF.